Listed below are T cell receptor beta chains from one sample, sequenced in a study of T-cell memory formation after mild COVID-19. From the 5' RACE reads, TCRdb called clonotypes with MiXCR, one entry per CDR3 protein. The sample consists of hundreds of thousands of distinct CDR3 sequences, around 20% of them appearing once. The sample consisted of PBMCs or a T cell subset sorted from them (not recorded which). These receptors all come from an adult woman who had mild COVID-19 (a few samples of this study predate the infection). Cell type and time point are not known. Each CDR3 is given with its conserved first and last residue.

CASSDRAPSYEQYF	TRBV4-1	TRBJ2-7	14
CASSLGIPRRNTEAFF	TRBV11-2	TRBJ1-1	16
CASSQVFVGGLRPLVKNIQYF	TRBV4-2	TRBJ2-4	21
CASSQQGNQPQHF	TRBV3-1	TRBJ1-5	13
CASSIGSGSSYNEQFF	TRBV11-2	TRBJ2-1	16
CASSIGQGLNTEAFF	TRBV4-2	TRBJ1-1	15
CASSKGHEQYF	TRBV4-2	TRBJ2-7	11
CATRGTNNEQFF	TRBV24-1	TRBJ2-1	12
CASSQPRGGTDTQYF	TRBV6-2/TRBV6-3	TRBJ2-3	15
CASGLAGVVTYNEQFF	TRBV19	TRBJ2-1	16
CASSRTMEQGNTQYF	TRBV4-1	TRBJ2-3	15
CASSQTSGRADTQYF	TRBV7-8	TRBJ2-3	15
CASRSGLVNTGELFF	TRBV13	TRBJ2-2	15
CSVRAGGGSDTQYF	TRBV29-1	TRBJ2-3	14
CASGTGTQETQYF	TRBV23-1	TRBJ2-5	13
CASSPDLETQYF	TRBV14	TRBJ2-5	12
CASSITQNTEAFF	TRBV5-1	TRBJ1-1	13
CASSLAAGGTDTQYF	TRBV12-3/TRBV12-4	TRBJ2-3	15
CASKETGGTGEQYF	TRBV25-1	TRBJ2-7	14
CASQDGLGQKYNEQFF	TRBV4-3	TRBJ2-1	16